The 32 T cell receptor beta chains listed next were all sequenced from one sample in a study of cytomegalovirus exposure and HLA in healthy donors. The PCR ran on 60 Vbeta and 13 Jbeta primers. Sequencing used immunoSEQ multiplex PCR; TCRdb keeps in-frame clones, though not all of them. The top ten clones hold 4.7% of a sample with 150,000 to 200,000 clones, around 75% of them seen once. The sequencing input was PBMCs. These receptors all come from a man in his late teens or twenties in good health and CMV-seropositive.

V is TRBV7-6 and J is TRBJ2-1; D not certain. The V gene lost 1 base and the J gene lost 8 bases, with 9 bases spanning the gap. The germline V gene encodes CDR1 SGHVS and CDR2 FNYEAQ. The CDR3 has 13 amino acids. This chain's CDR3 is CASSLGHLYEQFF. CDR3 coding DNA: TGTGCCAGCAGCTTAGGACACCTCTATGAGCAGTTCTTC.

The CDR3 nucleotides are TGTGCCAGTAGTCCGGGGACAGTCATCGTCTATGGCTACACCTTC. Encoded protein: CASSPGTVIVYGYTF. This chain joins TRBV19 and TRBJ1-2; 7 bases match TRBD1. V lost 5 bases, J lost 4 bases, and 10 bases stayed unmatched. Germline values: CDR1 LNHDA, CDR2 SQIVND (reference sequence). This CDR3 is 15 amino acids long.

Note on this clone: Lacking the conserved final phenylalanine or tryptophan, this CDR3 likely reflects a read error. No DNA is shown, since the ends of the CDR3 on it are uncertain; the CDR3 is the one TCRdb lists. This rearrangement joins TRBV29-1 to TRBJ2-3; TRBD2, the D gene given by the table, was not confirmed from the DNA. The CDR3 sequence runs 8 residues, both termini included. Looked up from germline, CDR1 is SQVTM and CDR2 is ANQGSEA. This CDR3 reads CSAEGTSV.

This sequence joins TRBV5-1 and TRBJ1-1; 8 positions agree with TRBD1. The CDR3 covers 16 residues. Germline assignment: CDR1 SGHRS and CDR2 YFSETQ. Trimming took 5 bases from V and 4 from J; bases not matched to a gene: 13. The DNA of the CDR3 is TGCGCCAGCAGTCCCGGGACAGGAGCTTTGAGCACTGAAGCTTTCTTT. It specifies CASSPGTGALSTEAFF.

The chain carries TRBV11-3 and TRBJ2-2, with D possibly matching TRBD2 (5 bases). With 3 bases removed from V and 7 bases from J, the gap between germline ends came to 9 bases. CDR1 is SGHNT and CDR2 is YENEEA in the germline V gene. The CDR3 contains 13 residues. CDR3 sequence (DNA): TGTGCCAGCAGCTTGACGGGAAACGGGGAGCTGTTTTTT. Translating it yields CASSLTGNGELFF.

The CDR3 region is CASSPTSGSGTGELFF. In DNA, the CDR3 is TGCGCCAGCAGCCCGACTAGCGGGAGCGGGACCGGGGAGCTGTTTTTT. The chain employs TRBV5-1 and TRBJ2-2; 12 nucleotides agree with TRBD2. The CDR3 contains 16 residues. Trimming removed 4 bases from V and 5 bases from J; junction bases left unmatched: 6. CDR1 and CDR2 from the germline V gene are SGHRS and YFSETQ.

This clone was counted between two and nine times. The chain joins TRBV6-6 to TRBJ1-2, with a tentative D call TRBD1 (5 bases). Trimming removed 2 bases at V and 6 bases at J, with 16 bases between. The CDR3 has 15 residues. Germline CDR1 is MNHNY and CDR2 is SVGAGI (reference sequence). The CDR3: CASSYQGGGIDGYTF. CDR3 DNA sequence: TGTGCCAGCAGTTACCAAGGTGGGGGGATCGATGGCTACACCTTC.

This chain connects TRBV9 to TRBJ2-5; TRBD2 matches 12 bases. V lost 3 bases, J lost 5 bases, and 8 bases stayed unmatched. The germline V gene encodes CDR1 SGDLS and CDR2 YYNGEE. This CDR3 is 16 amino acids long. The CDR3 sequence: CASSALLAGGGETQYF. CDR3 nucleotide sequence: TGTGCCAGCAGCGCCCTACTAGCGGGGGGCGGGGAGACCCAGTACTTC.

The V call is TRBV28, the J call TRBJ1-1, with D unclear. Per the germline V gene, CDR1 is MDHEN and CDR2 is SYDVKM. The CDR3 has 12 amino acids. Trimming took off 6 bases at V and 1 base at J, with 6 bases between the two ends. CDR3 nucleotide sequence: TGTGCCAGCAGCTCCCCGAACACTGAAGCTTTCTTT. It yields the protein CASSSPNTEAFF.

The chain is built from TRBV5-1 and TRBJ2-5; D remains unclear. This CDR3 has 15 amino acids. Trimming stripped 0 bases from V and 1 base from J, with 10 bases between. The germline V gene encodes CDR1 SGHRS and CDR2 YFSETQ. Here the CDR3 reads CASSLVEISQETQYF. DNA for the CDR3: TGCGCCAGCAGCTTGGTCGAGATATCCCAAGAGACCCAGTACTTC.

This clone was seen ten or more times. The genes are TRBV5-1 and TRBJ1-1; D unclear. Germline values: CDR1 SGHRS, CDR2 YFSETQ. Trimming took 4 bases from V and 4 from J, leaving 17 bases between them. The CDR3 has 15 residues. CDR3 protein: CASSPIEAGGTEAFF. The CDR3 bases are TGCGCCAGCAGCCCTATTGAGGCGGGAGGCACTGAAGCTTTCTTT.

This chain connects TRBV6-4 to TRBJ1-2; 9 bases fit TRBD1. The length of the CDR3 is 15 residues. The junction had 8 bases not matched to a gene; V was cut back by 4 bases and J by 5 bases. Germline V gives CDR1 MRHNA, CDR2 SNTAGT. CDR3 in DNA: TGTGCCAGCAGTGCCACAGGGGGCGCGGGGTATGGCTACACCTTC. As protein: CASSATGGAGYGYTF.

This sequence joins TRBV7-6 and TRBJ1-3, with TRBD1 matching over 7 bases. Per germline, CDR1 SGHVS and CDR2 FNYEAQ. CDR3 length: 15 residues. Trimming removed 3 bases from V and 4 bases from J; junction bases left unmatched: 6. In nucleotides, the CDR3 is TGTGCCAGCAGCTTGGGACAGTTGAGCGGAAACACCATATATTTT. It is translated as CASSLGQLSGNTIYF.

CDR3 nucleotides: TGTGCCAGCAGCCACCGGACTAGCGGGACTTTCCAAGAGACCCAGTACTTC. Its protein product is CASSHRTSGTFQETQYF. V and J are TRBV4-2 and TRBJ2-5; 12 nucleotides line up with TRBD2. The CDR3 covers 17 residues. The germline gives CDR1 LGHNA, CDR2 YNFKEQ. V gave up 3 bases and J gave up 1 base; unmatched junction bases: 6.

V usage is TRBV6-5 and J usage is TRBJ1-2; 9 nucleotides line up with TRBD1. With 4 bases clipped from V and 9 bases from J, the junction kept 6 bases outside the gene matches. Looked up from germline, CDR1 is MNHEY and CDR2 is SVGAGI. The CDR3 extends over 13 amino acids. CDR3 residues: CASSSDRGYSYTF. In DNA form, the CDR3 reads TGTGCCAGCAGTTCCGACAGGGGGTACAGCTACACCTTC.

This chain links TRBV11-2 with TRBJ2-5; D unclear. The ends were cut back, 0 bases at V and 5 bases at J, with 10 bases in the middle. CDR3 length: 14 amino acids. Germline V gene sequence: CDR1 SGHAT, CDR2 FQNNGV. Here the CDR3 DNA reads TGTGCCAGCAGCTTAGAGGTAGCCGGCGAGACCCAGTACTTC. It translates to CASSLEVAGETQYF.

This clone turned up a few times. The rearrangement links TRBV27 to TRBJ1-6; the match to TRBD1 covers 11 bases. The V gene's germline CDR1 is MNHEY and CDR2 SMNVEV (reference sequence). The CDR3 is 15 residues long. V shed 3 bases and J 9 bases; nucleotides not matched to a gene: 4. CDR3 loop: CASSFSDRGLSPLHF. CDR3 in DNA: TGTGCCAGCAGTTTCTCGGACAGGGGGCTTTCACCCCTCCACTTT.

This chain connects TRBV6-1 to TRBJ1-5, with D possibly being TRBD1 (6 bases). The CDR3 is made up of 14 amino acids. Trimming shortened V by 6 bases and J by 4 bases, and 13 bases separated the two germline ends. Germline values: CDR1 MNHNS, CDR2 SASEGT. CDR3 in DNA: TGTGCCAGCAGCCGTGACAGGCTGAATCAGCCCCAGCATTTT. It codes for CASSRDRLNQPQHF.

In its sample, this clone was seen once. This sequence joins TRBV15 and TRBJ2-2, with D maybe TRBD2 (5 bases). The V and J ends lost 0 bases and 5 bases respectively, with 7 bases between them. Looked up from germline, CDR1 is LNHNV and CDR2 is YYDKDF (reference sequence). The CDR3 length is 14 residues. As DNA, the CDR3 is TGTGCCACCAGCAGAGACCCGGGGACCGGGGAGCTGTTTTTT. Protein product: CATSRDPGTGELFF.

The chain uses TRBV18 and TRBJ2-7, with 8 bases fitting TRBD2. Germline V gives CDR1 KGHSH, CDR2 LQKENI. CDR3 size: 12 residues. The V and J ends lost 6 bases and 5 bases, in that order; junction bases with no gene match: 3. The chain's CDR3 is CASSSSGDEQYV. CDR3 coding DNA: TGTGCCAGCTCGAGTAGCGGGGACGAGCAGTACGTC.

This clone was counted a few times. The CDR3 protein is CASPGQGAKNIQYF. The DNA for the CDR3 is TGCGCCAGTCCGGGACAGGGAGCCAAAAACATTCAGTACTTC. The chain joins TRBV5-1 to TRBJ2-4, with 9 bases that match TRBD1. CDR3 length: 14 residues. Germline loops: CDR1 SGHRS, CDR2 YFSETQ. The V gene end was trimmed by 8 bases and the J gene end by 0 bases; junction bases not matched to a gene: 3.

This clone was seen only once. The rearrangement links TRBV25-1 to TRBJ1-2; tentative D call: TRBD1 (5 bases). The CDR3 sequence is 13 residues long. Germline V gene data show CDR1 as MGHDK and CDR2 as SYGVNS. The V and J ends lost 5 bases and 3 bases respectively, with 10 bases between them. The CDR3 DNA sequence: TGTGCCAGCAGTCCGGGGGGATACTATGGCTACACCTTC. This gives the protein CASSPGGYYGYTF.

The V call is TRBV5-1, the J call TRBJ2-1; possible D gene TRBD1, 5 bases. Trimming cost V 4 bases and J 6 bases, with 14 bases left between them. Per germline, CDR1 SGHRS and CDR2 YFSETQ. The CDR3 has 14 amino acids. CDR3 DNA: TGCGCCAGCAGCCGAGGCTCAGGGTTCAATGAGCAGTTCTTC. Translated, it gives CASSRGSGFNEQFF.

V and J are TRBV5-1 and TRBJ2-5, with TRBD1 matching over 7 bases. Germline V CDR1 and CDR2: SGHRS, YFSETQ. The V segment lost 4 bases and the J segment 5 bases; nucleotides outside the gene matches: 11. CDR3 length: 15 amino acids. This chain's CDR3 is CASSQQGLGLETQYF. In DNA form, the CDR3 reads TGCGCCAGCAGCCAACAGGGGCTAGGATTGGAGACCCAGTACTTC.

This clone was detected once. Here the CDR3 DNA reads TGTGCCAGCAGCTTGCAGGGTAGAAAGGGGACTGAAGCTTTCTTT. Its protein product is CASSLQGRKGTEAFF. V gene TRBV7-2 combines with J gene TRBJ1-1, with a tentative D call TRBD1 (5 bases). V gave up 3 bases and J gave up 5 bases, with 16 bases separating them. The CDR3 extends over 15 amino acids. Germline CDR1 SGHTA, CDR2 FQGNSA.

There are a few counts of this clone. The V gene is TRBV6-5, the J gene TRBJ1-6; D gene unclear. CDR1 is MNHEY and CDR2 is SVGAGI in the germline V gene. There are 15 residues in the CDR3. With 0 bases removed from V and 8 bases from J, the gap between germline ends came to 11 bases. The chain's CDR3 is CASSYSAGKDSPLHF. DNA of the CDR3: TGTGCCAGCAGTTACTCGGCAGGAAAAGATTCACCCCTCCACTTT.

V usage is TRBV27 and J usage is TRBJ2-5, with TRBD2 identical over 15 bases. Germline CDR1 and CDR2: MNHEY and SMNVEV (reference sequence). V dropped 4 bases and J dropped 3; count of bases not matched to a gene: 9. The CDR3 runs to 18 residues. The CDR3 reads CASSSQRTSGRGEETQYF. The CDR3 bases are TGTGCCAGCAGTTCCCAAAGGACTAGCGGGAGGGGGGAAGAGACCCAGTACTTC.

The chain joins TRBV19 to TRBJ1-2, with no clear D. Germline V CDR1 and CDR2: LNHDA, SQIVND (reference sequence). This CDR3 is 13 amino acids long. The germline V and J ends were trimmed by 3 bases and 3 bases, with 8 bases remaining between them. CDR3 amino acids: CASSMWQDYGYTF. The CDR3 DNA follows: TGTGCCAGTAGTATGTGGCAGGACTATGGCTACACCTTC.

V usage is TRBV28 and J usage is TRBJ1-2; TRBD1 is a possible D gene (6 bases). This CDR3 spans 15 amino acids. V was clipped by 3 bases and J by 0 bases, with 11 bases between them. The V gene's germline CDR1 is MDHEN and CDR2 SYDVKM. This chain's CDR3 is CASSFLQGSNYGYTF. CDR3 bases: TGTGCCAGCAGTTTCCTACAGGGCTCTAACTATGGCTACACCTTC.

About this clone: The junction departs from germline at one end; a sequencing error may be responsible. Other DNA sequences in the same sample also yield this CDR3. This rearrangement joins TRBV28 to TRBJ1-2; D is uncertain. The CDR3 consists of 14 residues. Germline loops: CDR1 MDHEN, CDR2 SYDVKM. The CDR3 sequence is CASSGSAIKYGYTF. In nucleotides, the CDR3 is TGTGCTAGCAGTGGGTCAGCGATTAAATATGGCTACACCTTC.

Here the CDR3 reads CASRSTVPSTNEKLFF. As DNA, the CDR3 is TGTGCCAGCAGGTCGACAGTTCCTTCAACTAATGAAAAACTGTTTTTT. The chain employs TRBV11-2 and TRBJ1-4, with D maybe TRBD1 (5 bases). V was clipped by 6 bases and J by 0 bases, with 14 bases between them. This CDR3 spans 16 amino acids. Germline CDR1 and CDR2: SGHAT and FQNNGV.

The J gene is TRBJ1-5, the V gene TRBV7-9; no firm D call. Trimming stripped 3 bases from V and 2 bases from J, with 11 bases between. The CDR3 contains 15 residues. Germline assignment: CDR1 SEHNR and CDR2 FQNEAQ (reference sequence). The CDR3 DNA is TGTGCCAGCAGCTTCGGGGATGGACGCAATCAGCCCCAGCATTTT. This encodes CASSFGDGRNQPQHF.